The clone carrying this T cell receptor beta chain was seen a handful of times. Its specificity is unknown. The sample belongs to a study of identical twins. This CDR3 region has 15 residues. V gave up 5 bases and J gave up 3 bases; unmatched junction bases: 7. Germline assignment: CDR1 SGHTA and CDR2 FQGNSA. Study-wide findings and caveats: Modelling approaches yielded underestimates of out-of-frame TCR alpha sharing between monozygotic twins. There is a chance that invariant MAIT and iNKT cells partially muddied zero-insertion analyses.

Healthy Caucasian donors formed the entire cohort. TCRdb ran MiXCR on the 5' RACE reads and lists one entry per CDR3 protein. The data contain roughly 1.6 million distinct CDR3 sequences, roughly 35% of them singletons. The receptor's source is a newborn girl in good health. The V and J genes are TRBV7-2 and TRBJ2-7; 10 nucleotides line up with TRBD2. Sequences were obtained from cord blood. The CDR3 spells CASSARLAGDYEQYF. The CDR3 nucleotides read TGTGCCAGCAGCGCCCGACTAGCGGGCGACTACGAGCAGTACTTC.